The 6 T cell receptor beta chains in this list originate from one sample, sequenced in a study of type 1 regulatory T cells. For these TCRs, the target antigens are not known. TCRdb processed the reads anew with MiXCR; each CDR3 protein has one entry. The repertoire holds about 59,000 distinct CDR3 sequences, with less than 65% as singletons. The sequencing sample was made of cultured non-Tr1 T cells, either the whole culture or a sorted T cell fraction (not recorded which). The receptors were sampled from a human donor in good health.

CDR3 loop: CASSMFSNEQFF. The CDR3, as DNA: TGTGCCAGTAGTATGTTCTCGAATGAGCAGTTCTTC. This chain links TRBV19 with TRBJ2-1, with D hard to call. Germline loops: CDR1 LNHDA, CDR2 SQIVND (reference sequence). CDR3 length equals 12 residues. The V end lost 3 bases, the J end lost 7 bases, and 7 bases lay between the germline ends.

The J gene is TRBJ2-7, the V gene TRBV5-1; D not resolved. Trimming pared 4 bases from V and 4 bases from J, leaving 15 bases between. The germline CDR1 and CDR2 sequences are SGHRS and YFSETQ. The CDR3 length is 14 residues. The CDR3, as DNA: TGCGCCAGCAGCCTGTGGACCGGTTCATACGAGCAGTACTTC. It is translated as CASSLWTGSYEQYF.

This clonotype has just a few counts. The V call is TRBV2, the J call TRBJ1-2; D unclear. Trimming shortened V by 4 bases and J by 6 bases, and 9 bases separated the two germline ends. The CDR3 extends over 12 amino acids. The V gene's germline CDR1 is SNHLY and CDR2 FYNNEI. CDR3 loop: CASSAAPNGYTF. The CDR3 coding sequence is TGTGCCAGCAGTGCGGCCCCCAATGGCTACACCTTC.

The chain has TRBV2 and TRBJ2-1, with TRBD2 as a possible D gene (6 bases). Germline CDR1 is SNHLY and CDR2 is FYNNEI. V was cut by 2 bases and J by 6 bases, with 11 bases left in between. This CDR3 comprises 14 residues. The CDR3 sequence is CASSESASVNEQFF. In DNA form, the CDR3 reads TGTGCCAGCAGTGAATCGGCTAGCGTCAATGAGCAGTTCTTC.

V and J are TRBV24-1 and TRBJ2-1; 11 nucleotides align to TRBD1. This CDR3 region has 14 residues. Germline-derived CDR1 and CDR2 are KGHDR and SFDVKD. V shed 3 bases, J shed 7 bases, and the junction held 1 base outside the gene matches. CDR3: CATSDGQGANEQFF. CDR3 bases: TGTGCCACCAGTGATGGACAGGGGGCAAATGAGCAGTTCTTC.

V usage is TRBV5-1 and J usage is TRBJ2-1; 11 bases are a match to TRBD2. The CDR3 contains 15 residues. Germline CDR1 and CDR2: SGHRS and YFSETQ. The V segment lost 7 bases and the J segment 2 bases; nucleotides outside the gene matches: 5. CDR3 DNA: TGCGCCAGCTCGACGACTAGCGGGACCTACAATGAGCAGTTCTTC. This gives the protein CASSTTSGTYNEQFF.